Presented here are 21 T cell receptor beta chains from one specimen sequenced in a study of blood T cell repertoires in COVID-19. Data came from immunoSEQ multiplex PCR; TCRdb stores just in-frame clones and leaves some out. The sample lists 45,000 to 60,000 clones; roughly 90% were seen once. The sequencing input was peripheral blood. The receptors stem from a man aged 45 to 65 with active COVID-19.

The chain employs TRBV5-1 and TRBJ2-7; 9 bases match TRBD2. Germline-derived CDR1 and CDR2 are SGHRS and YFSETQ. The CDR3 has 15 residues. The V segment lost 5 bases and the J segment 1 base; nucleotides outside the gene matches: 7. The CDR3, as DNA: TGCGCCAGCAGACTTGAAGCGGGGGGATCCTACGAGCAGTACTTC. Protein product: CASRLEAGGSYEQYF.

V and J are TRBV19 and TRBJ2-1; 9 bases are shared with TRBD1. The CDR3 covers 15 residues. V was clipped by 4 bases and J by 2 bases; unmatched bases: 3. Germline CDR1 LNHDA, CDR2 SQIVND (reference sequence). This CDR3 reads CASSRNRGPYNEQFF. In DNA form, the CDR3 reads TGTGCCAGTAGTAGGAACAGGGGGCCCTACAATGAGCAGTTCTTC.

V gene TRBV6-5 combines with J gene TRBJ2-7; 9 bases match TRBD2. The CDR3 extends over 14 amino acids. Unmatched junction bases numbered 5, after V lost 6 bases and J lost 2 bases. CDR1 MNHEY and CDR2 SVGAGI come from the germline V gene. CDR3 DNA sequence: TGTGCCAGCAGGGGGACTAGCTTCCCCTACGAGCAGTACGTC. Translation: CASRGTSFPYEQYV.

V is TRBV6-4 and J is TRBJ2-1; TRBD2 agrees at 13 bases. Germline trimming cut 6 bases from V and 3 bases from J; bases unmatched to any gene: 2. The CDR3 length is 15 residues. Germline V lookup: CDR1 MRHNA, CDR2 SNTAGT. The CDR3 sequence: CASSRTSGGYNEQFF. DNA for the CDR3: TGTGCCAGCAGCAGGACTAGCGGGGGCTACAATGAGCAGTTCTTC.

V gene TRBV2 combines with J gene TRBJ2-3, with 11 bases matching TRBD2. The CDR3 spans 16 residues. Per the germline V gene, CDR1 is SNHLY and CDR2 is FYNNEI. V shed 7 bases and J 0 bases; nucleotides not matched to a gene: 6. The chain's CDR3 is CASKETSGSSTDTQYF. The CDR3 coding sequence is TGTGCCAGCAAGGAAACTAGCGGGAGTAGCACAGATACGCAGTATTTT.

The rearrangement links TRBV30 to TRBJ2-5, with D perhaps matching TRBD2 (6 bases). CDR1 and CDR2 from the germline V gene are GTSNPN and SVGIG (reference sequence). Trimming shortened V by 5 bases and J by 4 bases, and 14 bases separated the two germline ends. The CDR3 has 13 residues. CDR3 in amino acids: CAWLPTGRETQYF. CDR3 nucleotide sequence: TGTGCCTGGCTCCCCACCGGGAGAGAGACCCAGTACTTC.

This clone was seen only once. The genes are TRBV12-3 or TRBV12-4 and TRBJ2-1, with D tentatively TRBD2 (5 bases). The CDR3 is 13 amino acids. V was shortened by 1 base and J by 8 bases, with 9 bases between the two germline ends. The CDR3 DNA reads as TGTGCCAGCAGTTTAGGAGGGTCCGATGAGCAGTTCTTC. Amino acid sequence: CASSLGGSDEQFF.

V gene TRBV19 combines with J gene TRBJ2-3; 8 bases agree with TRBD2. The junction had 6 bases not matched to a gene; V was cut back by 6 bases and J by 4 bases. This CDR3 comprises 14 residues. The germline V gene encodes CDR1 LNHDA and CDR2 SQIVND (reference sequence). The CDR3 DNA follows: TGTGCCAGTAGCGGGAGGGTTGAGCCAGATACGCAGTATTTT. It yields the protein CASSGRVEPDTQYF.

CDR3 DNA sequence: TGTGCCAGCAGCCCCGGACAGGCCGGTCAGCCCCAGCATTTT. It is translated as CASSPGQAGQPQHF. The chain combines TRBV7-8 with TRBJ1-5; 7 nucleotides line up with TRBD1. The CDR3 sequence is 14 residues long. Germline CDR1 SGHVS, CDR2 FQNEAQ. V trimming: 5 bases; J trimming: 6 bases; junction bases outside the gene matches: 7.

The chain employs TRBV5-8 and TRBJ2-4, with no clear D. The CDR3 loop spans 14 amino acids. Trimming removed 3 bases at V and 2 bases at J, with 9 bases between. Looked up from germline, CDR1 is SGHTS and CDR2 is YDEGEE. The CDR3 DNA sequence: TGTGCCAGCAGCTCGCCTAGGTCCAAAAACATTCAGTACTTC. Protein: CASSSPRSKNIQYF.

The chain has TRBV3-1 (or the pseudogene TRBV3-2) and TRBJ2-1, with TRBD2 matching over 15 bases. The CDR3 runs 15 residues. Trimming removed 7 bases from V and 7 bases from J; junction bases left unmatched: 5. From germline, CDR1 is LGHDT and CDR2 YNNKEL (reference sequence). The CDR3 DNA follows: TGTGCCAGCACCTTCGGGACTAGCGGGGGGAATGAGCAGTTCTTC. Translated: CASTFGTSGGNEQFF.

J is TRBJ1-1 and V is TRBV4-3; weak D call: TRBD1 (5 bases). Germline lookup yields CDR1 LGHNA and CDR2 YSLEER. The CDR3 extends over 13 amino acids. With 8 bases removed from V and 1 base from J, the gap between germline ends came to 11 bases. The DNA of the CDR3 is TGCGCCAGCGCCGGACAAAGGAACACTGAAGCTTTCTTT. This codes for CASAGQRNTEAFF.

The rearrangement links TRBV6-6 to TRBJ1-2; maybe TRBD1 (6 bases). The germline CDR1 and CDR2 sequences are MNHNY and SVGAGI (reference sequence). This CDR3 is 14 amino acids long. Deletions cut 6 bases from V and 6 bases from J, with 17 bases between. The CDR3 protein is CASSKSGGGDGYTF. CDR3 coding DNA: TGTGCCAGCAGCAAATCGGGGGGGGGCGATGGCTACACCTTC.

This sequence joins TRBV14 and TRBJ1-2, with 7 bases aligning to TRBD1. Trimming at V came to 6 bases and at J to 4 bases, leaving 8 bases not matched to a gene. Germline V gene lookup returns CDR1 SGHDN and CDR2 FVKESK. The CDR3 has 14 amino acids. CDR3 loop: CASRQTGNLYGYTF. The CDR3 nucleotides read TGTGCCAGCAGGCAGACAGGGAACCTCTATGGCTACACCTTC.

The chain recombines TRBV6-5 with TRBJ1-1; 8 positions match TRBD1. This CDR3 is 14 amino acids long. The V segment lost 8 bases and the J segment 4 bases; nucleotides outside the gene matches: 9. CDR1 MNHEY and CDR2 SVGAGI come from the germline V gene. The CDR3 loop is CASVQTGTGTEAFF. The CDR3 DNA follows: TGTGCCAGCGTTCAAACCGGGACAGGCACTGAAGCTTTCTTT.

This chain joins TRBV18 and TRBJ1-2, with D maybe TRBD1 (5 bases). The CDR3 spans 14 residues. The germline V gene has CDR1 KGHSH and CDR2 LQKENI. With 3 bases removed from V and 0 bases from J, the gap between germline ends came to 8 bases. In DNA form, the CDR3 reads TGTGCCAGCTCACCCCAGGGTCCTAACTATGGCTACACCTTC. This sequence encodes CASSPQGPNYGYTF.

This sequence joins TRBV19 and TRBJ1-6; 11 nucleotides align to TRBD1. The CDR3 spans 15 residues. Germline trimming cut 4 bases from V and 10 bases from J; bases unmatched to any gene: 6. In germline, CDR1 is LNHDA, CDR2 SQIVND (reference sequence). Here the CDR3 DNA reads TGTGCCAGTAGTAACGGACAGGGGGCAATCTCACCCCTCCACTTT. Its protein product is CASSNGQGAISPLHF.

This clone was detected a few times. The chain recombines TRBV5-1 with TRBJ2-2; 10 bases line up with TRBD2. V lost 5 bases to trimming and J lost 4 bases; unmatched junction nucleotides: 8. CDR3 length equals 16 residues. Per germline, CDR1 SGHRS and CDR2 YFSETQ. For the CDR3, the DNA is TGCGCCAGCAGATCGGGACTAGCGAGAGGCACCGGGGAGCTGTTTTTT. It specifies CASRSGLARGTGELFF.

The rearrangement links TRBV19 to TRBJ2-2, with D hard to call. Trimming removed 3 bases at V and 1 base at J, with 12 bases between. The length of the CDR3 is 16 residues. Per the germline V gene, CDR1 is LNHDA and CDR2 is SQIVND (reference sequence). CDR3 sequence reads: CASSMLKTVNTGELFF. CDR3 bases: TGTGCCAGTAGTATGCTTAAAACGGTGAACACCGGGGAGCTGTTTTTT.

The chain has TRBV5-4 and TRBJ2-5, with 7 bases fitting TRBD1. Germline V CDR1 and CDR2: SGHNT, YYREEE (reference sequence). The trim removed 4 bases at V and 4 bases at J, leaving 7 bases unmatched. The CDR3 runs to 14 residues. The CDR3 here is CASSQRQGPETQYF. The CDR3, as DNA: TGTGCCAGCAGCCAACGACAGGGTCCAGAGACCCAGTACTTC. The full variable domain, rest sourced from reference TRBV5-4 and TRBJ2-5, is ETGVTQSPTHLIKTRGQQVTLRCSSQSGHNTVSWYQQALGQGPQFIFQYYREEENGRGNFPPRFSGLQFPNYSSELNVNALELDDSALYLCASSQRQGPETQYFGPGTRLLVL.

CDR3 sequence reads: CASSFEEMSNQPQHF. The CDR3 DNA follows: TGTGCCAGCAGTTTTGAGGAAATGAGCAATCAGCCCCAGCATTTT. The rearrangement uses TRBV6-5 and TRBJ1-5; D is ambiguous. The V gene lost 4 bases and the J gene lost 1 base, with 11 bases spanning the gap. Germline V gene data show CDR1 as MNHEY and CDR2 as SVGAGI. This CDR3 is 15 amino acids long.